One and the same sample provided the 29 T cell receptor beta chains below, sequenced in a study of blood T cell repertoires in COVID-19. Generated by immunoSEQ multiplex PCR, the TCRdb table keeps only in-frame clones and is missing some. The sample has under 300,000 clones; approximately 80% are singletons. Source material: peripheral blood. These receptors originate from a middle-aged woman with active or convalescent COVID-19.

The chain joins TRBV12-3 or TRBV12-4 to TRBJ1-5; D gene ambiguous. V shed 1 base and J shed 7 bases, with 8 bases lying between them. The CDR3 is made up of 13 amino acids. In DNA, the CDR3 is TGTGCCAGCAGTTTAGGAGGGAAACAGCCCCAGCATTTT. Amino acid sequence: CASSLGGKQPQHF.

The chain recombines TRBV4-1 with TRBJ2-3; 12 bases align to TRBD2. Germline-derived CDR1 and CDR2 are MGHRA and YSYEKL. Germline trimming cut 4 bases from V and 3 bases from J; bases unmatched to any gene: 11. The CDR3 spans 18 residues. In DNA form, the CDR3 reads TGCGCCAGCAGCCTTAGGACTAGCGGGGACCCCGTGACAGATACGCAGTATTTT. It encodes CASSLRTSGDPVTDTQYF.

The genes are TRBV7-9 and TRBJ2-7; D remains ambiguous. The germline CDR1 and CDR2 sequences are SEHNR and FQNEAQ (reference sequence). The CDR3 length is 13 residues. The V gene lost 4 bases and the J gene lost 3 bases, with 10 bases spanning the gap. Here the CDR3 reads CASSSSTVYEQYF. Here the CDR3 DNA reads TGTGCCAGCAGCTCGTCCACGGTCTACGAGCAGTACTTC.

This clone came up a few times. The chain's CDR3 is CASSESESPLHF. CDR3 sequence (DNA): TGCGCCAGCAGTGAGTCCGAGTCACCCCTCCACTTT. V is TRBV10-2 and J is TRBJ1-6; D not resolved. CDR1 and CDR2 (germline): WSHSY, SAAADI. This CDR3 contains 12 residues. V was trimmed by 0 bases and J by 10 bases, leaving 4 bases between them.

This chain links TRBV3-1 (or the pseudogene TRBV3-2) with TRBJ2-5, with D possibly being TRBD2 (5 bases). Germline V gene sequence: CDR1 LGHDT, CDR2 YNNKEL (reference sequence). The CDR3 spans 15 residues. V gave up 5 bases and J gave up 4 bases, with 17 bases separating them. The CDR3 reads CASSKALGEIETQYF. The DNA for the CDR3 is TGTGCCAGCAGCAAAGCCCTGGGAGAAATAGAGACCCAGTACTTC.

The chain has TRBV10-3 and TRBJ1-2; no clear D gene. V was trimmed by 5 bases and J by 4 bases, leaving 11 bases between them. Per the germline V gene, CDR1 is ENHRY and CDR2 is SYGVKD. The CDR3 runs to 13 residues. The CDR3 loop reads CAISLRGLYGYTF. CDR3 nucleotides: TGTGCCATCAGTCTGCGGGGTCTCTATGGCTACACCTTC.

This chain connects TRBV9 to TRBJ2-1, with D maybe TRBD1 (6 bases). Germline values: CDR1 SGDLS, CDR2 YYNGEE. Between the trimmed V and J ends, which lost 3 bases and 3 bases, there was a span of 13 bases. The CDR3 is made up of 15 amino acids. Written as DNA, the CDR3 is TGTGCCAGCAGCGCAGGACAGATCTTCTACAATGAGCAGTTCTTC. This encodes CASSAGQIFYNEQFF.

DNA of the CDR3: TGTGCCAGCAGTTCCCTTACAGGGAAGGCCTATCTTAAAGAGACCCAGTACTTC. The encoded protein is CASSSLTGKAYLKETQYF. The V and J genes are TRBV27 and TRBJ2-5; the D gene is possibly TRBD1 (6 bases). The CDR3 contains 18 residues. The V gene's germline CDR1 is MNHEY and CDR2 SMNVEV (reference sequence). V lost 4 bases and J 3 bases, leaving 24 bases between the germline ends.

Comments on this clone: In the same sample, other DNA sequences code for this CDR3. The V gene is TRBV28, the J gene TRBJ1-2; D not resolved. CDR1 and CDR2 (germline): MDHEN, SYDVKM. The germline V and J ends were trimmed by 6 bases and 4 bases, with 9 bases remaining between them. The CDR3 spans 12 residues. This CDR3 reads CASSGGGYGYTF. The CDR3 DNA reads TGTGCCAGCAGCGGAGGTGGCTATGGCTACACCTTC.

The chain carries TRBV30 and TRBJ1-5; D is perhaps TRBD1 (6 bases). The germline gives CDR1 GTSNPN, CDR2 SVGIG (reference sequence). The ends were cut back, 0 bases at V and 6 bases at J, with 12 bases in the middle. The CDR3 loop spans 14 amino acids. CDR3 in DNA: TGTGCCTGGAGTGTCACAGGGAGGGGTCAGCCCCAGCATTTT. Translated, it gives CAWSVTGRGQPQHF.

The CDR3, as DNA: TGTGCCAGCACCGAGGGACAACTTTCCTACGAGCAGTACTTC. Residues: CASTEGQLSYEQYF. The V gene is TRBV28, the J gene TRBJ2-7; TRBD1 might be the D (6 bases). This CDR3 spans 14 amino acids. Germline V gene sequence: CDR1 MDHEN, CDR2 SYDVKM. V dropped 7 bases and J dropped 1 base, with 14 bases sitting between them.

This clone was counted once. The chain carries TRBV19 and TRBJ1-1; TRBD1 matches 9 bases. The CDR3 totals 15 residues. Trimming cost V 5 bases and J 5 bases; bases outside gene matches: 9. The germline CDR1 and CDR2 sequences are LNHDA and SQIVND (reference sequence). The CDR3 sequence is CASSLTGGRGTEAFF. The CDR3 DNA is TGTGCCAGTAGTCTTACAGGGGGCCGGGGTACTGAAGCTTTCTTT.

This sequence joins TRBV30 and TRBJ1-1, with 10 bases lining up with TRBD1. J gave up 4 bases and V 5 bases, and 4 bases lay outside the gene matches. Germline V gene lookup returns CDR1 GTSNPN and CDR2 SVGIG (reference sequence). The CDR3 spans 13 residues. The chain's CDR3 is CAWAGQGRTEAFF. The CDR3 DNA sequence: TGTGCCTGGGCGGGACAGGGGCGCACTGAAGCTTTCTTT.

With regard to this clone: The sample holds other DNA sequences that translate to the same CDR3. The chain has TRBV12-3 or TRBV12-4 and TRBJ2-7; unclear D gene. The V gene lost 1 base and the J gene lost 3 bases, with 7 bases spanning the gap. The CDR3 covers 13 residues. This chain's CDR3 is CASSLGRNYEQYF. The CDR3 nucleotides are TGTGCCAGCAGTTTAGGCAGGAACTACGAGCAGTACTTC.

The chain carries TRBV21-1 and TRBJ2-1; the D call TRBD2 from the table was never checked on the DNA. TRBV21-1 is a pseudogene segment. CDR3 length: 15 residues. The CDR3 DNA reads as TGTGCCAGCAGCAAAAGCCGGGGGGGCCGGTATGAGCAGTTCTTC. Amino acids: CASSKSRGGRYEQFF.

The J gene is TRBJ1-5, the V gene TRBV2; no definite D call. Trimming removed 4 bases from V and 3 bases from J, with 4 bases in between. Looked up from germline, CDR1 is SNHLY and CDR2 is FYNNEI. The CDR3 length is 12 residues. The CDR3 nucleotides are TGTGCCAGCAGTGGTAACAATCAGCCCCAGCATTTT. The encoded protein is CASSGNNQPQHF.

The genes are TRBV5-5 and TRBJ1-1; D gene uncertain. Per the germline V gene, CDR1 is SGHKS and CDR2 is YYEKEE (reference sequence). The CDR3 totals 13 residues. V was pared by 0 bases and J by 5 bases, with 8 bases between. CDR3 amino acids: CASSLVGRTEAFF. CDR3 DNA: TGTGCCAGCAGCTTGGTCGGGAGGACTGAAGCTTTCTTT.

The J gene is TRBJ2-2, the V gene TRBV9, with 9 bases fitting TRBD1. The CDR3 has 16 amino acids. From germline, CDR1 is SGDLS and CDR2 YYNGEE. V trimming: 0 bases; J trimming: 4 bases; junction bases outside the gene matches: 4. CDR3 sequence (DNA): TGTGCCAGCAGCGTAGAACAGGGGGCAGCCACCGGGGAGCTGTTTTTT. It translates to CASSVEQGAATGELFF.

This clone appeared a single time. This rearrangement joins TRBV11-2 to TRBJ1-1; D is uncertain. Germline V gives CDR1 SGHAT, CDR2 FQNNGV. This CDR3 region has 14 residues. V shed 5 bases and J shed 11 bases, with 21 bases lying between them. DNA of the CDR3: TGTGCCAGCAGCGATTTGGCAGGCAGACCGTGGGCTTTCTTT. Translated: CASSDLAGRPWAFF.

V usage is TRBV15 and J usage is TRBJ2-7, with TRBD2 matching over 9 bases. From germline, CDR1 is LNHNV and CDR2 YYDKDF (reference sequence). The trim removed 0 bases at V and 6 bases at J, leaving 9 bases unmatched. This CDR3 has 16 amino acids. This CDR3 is CATSRDLPSGNPEQYF. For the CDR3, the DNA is TGTGCCACCAGCAGAGATCTCCCTAGCGGGAATCCCGAGCAGTACTTC.

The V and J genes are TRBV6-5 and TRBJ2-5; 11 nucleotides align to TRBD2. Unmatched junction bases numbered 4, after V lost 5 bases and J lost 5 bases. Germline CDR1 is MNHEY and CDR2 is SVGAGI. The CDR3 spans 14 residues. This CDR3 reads CASSLSGGAETQYF. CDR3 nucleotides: TGTGCCAGCAGTCTTAGCGGGGGGGCGGAGACCCAGTACTTC.

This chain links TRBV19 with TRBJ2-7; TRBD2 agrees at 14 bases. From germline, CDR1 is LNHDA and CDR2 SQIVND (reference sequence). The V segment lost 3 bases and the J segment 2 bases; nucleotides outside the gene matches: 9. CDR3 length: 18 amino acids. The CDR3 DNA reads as TGTGCCAGTAGTATCCAAGGACTAGCGGGGGGATTCGCCTACGAGCAGTACTTC. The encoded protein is CASSIQGLAGGFAYEQYF.

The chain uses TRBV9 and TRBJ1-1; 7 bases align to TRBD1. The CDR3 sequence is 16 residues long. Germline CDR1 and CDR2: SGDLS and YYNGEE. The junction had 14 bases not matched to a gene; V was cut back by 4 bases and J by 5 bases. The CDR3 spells CASSFSLLTGRTEAFF. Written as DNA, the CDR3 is TGTGCCAGCAGCTTCTCCCTTTTGACAGGGAGGACTGAAGCTTTCTTT.

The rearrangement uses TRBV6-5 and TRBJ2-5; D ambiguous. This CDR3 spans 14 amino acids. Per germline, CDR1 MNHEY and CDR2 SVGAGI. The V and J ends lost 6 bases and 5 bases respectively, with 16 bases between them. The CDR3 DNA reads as TGTGCCAGCAGCGTCGGGTCGTCGGTTGAGACCCAGTACTTC. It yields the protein CASSVGSSVETQYF.

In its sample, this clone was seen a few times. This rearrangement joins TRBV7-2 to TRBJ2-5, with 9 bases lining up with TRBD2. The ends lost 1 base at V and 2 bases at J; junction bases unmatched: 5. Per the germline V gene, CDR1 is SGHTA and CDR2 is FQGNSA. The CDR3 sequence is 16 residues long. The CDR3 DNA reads TGTGCCAGCAGCTTAGGACTAGCGGAAATTCAAGAGACCCAGTACTTC. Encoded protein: CASSLGLAEIQETQYF. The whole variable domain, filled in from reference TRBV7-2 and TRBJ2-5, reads GAGVSQSPSNKVTEKGKDVELRCDPISGHTALYWYRQSLGQGLEFLIYFQGNSAPDKSGLPSDRFSAERTGGSVSTLTIQRTQQEDSAVYLCASSLGLAEIQETQYFGPGTRLLVL.

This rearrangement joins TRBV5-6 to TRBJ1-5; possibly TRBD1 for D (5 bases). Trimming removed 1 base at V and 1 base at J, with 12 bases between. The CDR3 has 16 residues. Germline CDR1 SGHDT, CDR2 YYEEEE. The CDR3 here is CASSLYGRASNQPQHF. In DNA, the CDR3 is TGTGCCAGCAGCTTGTATGGCAGGGCAAGCAATCAGCCCCAGCATTTT.

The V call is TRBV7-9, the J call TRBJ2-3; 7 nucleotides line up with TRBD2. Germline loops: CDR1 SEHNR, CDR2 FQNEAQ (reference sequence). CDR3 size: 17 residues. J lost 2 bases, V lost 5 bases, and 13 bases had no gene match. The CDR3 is CASSPGWLADITDTQYF. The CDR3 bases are TGTGCCAGCAGCCCAGGTTGGCTAGCGGACATCACAGATACGCAGTATTTT.

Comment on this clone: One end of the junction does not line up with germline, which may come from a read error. The CDR3 DNA reads TGTGCCAGCAGCGTAGAGAGAGGGACAGAGTCTTTCTTC. Protein sequence: CASSVERGTESFF. The chain combines TRBV9 with TRBJ1-2; 7 bases map to TRBD1. This CDR3 has 13 amino acids. Germline lookup yields CDR1 SGDLS and CDR2 YYNGEE.

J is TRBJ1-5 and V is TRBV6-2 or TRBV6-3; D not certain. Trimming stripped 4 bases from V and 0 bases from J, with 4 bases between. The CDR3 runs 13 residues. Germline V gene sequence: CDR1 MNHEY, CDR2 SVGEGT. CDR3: CASSLNSNQPQHF. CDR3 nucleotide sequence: TGTGCCAGCAGTTTAAATAGCAATCAGCCCCAGCATTTT.